This is a list of T cell receptor beta chains from one sample in a study of blood T cells in healthy people across ages. One entry per CDR3 protein results from TCRdb running MiXCR on the 5' RACE reads. The table includes approximately 780,000 distinct CDR3 sequences, roughly 25% detected once. These sequences were also reported in another study, on T cells of mothers and their children.

Sequencing was carried out using blood. Receptor source: a boy younger than 18 in good health. Each CDR3 is given with its conserved first and last residue. D genes are given only for firm matches. Only part of the rows carry a size: once, few, many, or a class if the clone is expanded.

j_call clone_size cdr3_length v_call d_call cdr3_aa cdr3_nt
TRBJ2-6 NA 16 TRBV5-1 NA CASRDTPSSGANVLTF TGCGCCAGCAGGGACACACCTAGCTCTGGGGCCAACGTCCTGACTTTC
TRBJ2-1 few 16 TRBV9 NA CASSVASPNSYNEQFF TGTGCCAGCAGCGTAGCTAGTCCAAACTCCTACAATGAGCAGTTCTTC
TRBJ2-3 few 15 TRBV12-3/TRBV12-4 TRBD2 CASNEPGGLGDTQYF TGTGCCAGCAACGAACCGGGGGGGCTGGGGGATACGCAGTATTTT
TRBJ2-6 many 15 TRBV5-1 NA CASSLGGPGANVLTF TGTGCCAGCAGCTTGGGGGGGCCTGGGGCCAACGTCCTGACTTTC
TRBJ1-5 few 16 TRBV20-1 NA CSAGRGGAYSNQPQHF TGCAGTGCGGGTCGGGGAGGGGCGTATAGCAATCAGCCCCAGCATTTT
TRBJ2-7 NA 16 TRBV9 TRBD2 CASSVESLAGAYEQYF TGTGCCAGCAGCGTAGAGAGTCTAGCGGGGGCCTACGAGCAGTACTTC
TRBJ2-1 NA 16 TRBV4-1 NA CASSQVNMVAFDEQFF TGCGCCAGCAGCCAAGTCAATATGGTAGCCTTCGATGAGCAGTTCTTC
TRBJ2-7 few 15 TRBV12-3/TRBV12-4 NA CASSSAGPTTYEQYF TGTGCCAGCAGTTCGGCCGGGCCAACAACCTACGAGCAGTACTTC
TRBJ2-4 few 14 TRBV7-9 NA CASSTEGNGHIQYF TGTGCCAGCAGTACCGAGGGAAATGGGCACATTCAGTACTTC
TRBJ2-7 NA 14 TRBV24-1 NA CATSPGQSSYEQYF TGTGCCACCAGTCCGGGACAAAGCTCCTACGAGCAGTACTTC
TRBJ2-1 NA 15 TRBV5-4 NA CASTFLAQARNEQFF TGTGCCAGCACCTTCCTCGCCCAAGCGCGCAATGAGCAGTTCTTC
TRBJ2-7 NA 14 TRBV6-1 NA CASSEERNPYEQYF TGTGCCAGCAGTGAAGAGAGGAATCCCTACGAGCAGTACTTC
TRBJ2-5 few 16 TRBV11-2 NA CASSLASWVARQTQYF TGTGCCAGCAGCTTAGCCTCCTGGGTGGCCCGACAGACCCAGTACTTC
TRBJ2-3 NA 14 TRBV12-3/TRBV12-4 NA CASSLRDATDTQYF TGTGCCAGCAGTTTACGGGACGCCACAGATACGCAGTATTTT
TRBJ2-7 few 14 TRBV19 NA CASSTNDRWIKQYF TGTGCCAGTAGTACAAACGACAGGTGGATAAAGCAGTACTTC
TRBJ2-6 NA 14 TRBV28 TRBD1 CASSPGQGRDVLTF TGTGCCAGCAGTCCAGGACAGGGCAGGGACGTCCTGACTTTC
TRBJ2-5 few 12 TRBV6-6 NA CASRGGAETQYF TGTGCCAGCAGGGGGGGAGCGGAGACCCAGTACTTC
TRBJ2-3 NA 14 TRBV6-5 NA CASSYGGNSDTQYF TGTGCCAGCAGTTATGGTGGGAATTCAGATACGCAGTATTTT
TRBJ1-2 NA 14 TRBV5-1 NA CASSFSGGADGYTF TGCGCCAGCAGCTTCTCCGGGGGCGCAGATGGCTACACCTTC
TRBJ1-1 NA 16 TRBV28 NA CASSLRTTLRNTEAFF TGTGCCAGCAGTTTAAGAACAACCCTCCGGAACACTGAAGCTTTCTTT
TRBJ2-6 few 14 TRBV20-1 NA CSAASGSGASVLTF TGCAGTGCCGCGTCCGGCTCTGGGGCCAGCGTCCTGACTTTC
TRBJ2-7 few 12 TRBV29-1 TRBD2 CSVPGGSYEQYF TGCAGCGTCCCGGGAGGCTCCTACGAGCAGTACTTC
TRBJ1-2 few 9 TRBV29-1 NA CSVLSGYTF TGCAGCGTTTTATCTGGCTACACCTTC
TRBJ2-2 few 17 TRBV7-6 NA CASSLGQDSANTGELFF TGTGCCAGCAGCTTAGGGCAGGACAGCGCGAACACCGGGGAGCTGTTTTTT
TRBJ1-3 few 14 TRBV2 NA CASSVSGSGNTIYF TGTGCCAGCAGTGTATCAGGATCCGGAAACACCATATATTTT
TRBJ2-5 NA 16 TRBV6-1 TRBD1 CASRIGTGPGRETQYF TGTGCCAGCAGGATTGGGACAGGGCCTGGAAGGGAGACCCAGTACTTC
TRBJ2-3 NA 15 TRBV2 TRBD2 CASSTATSGTDTQYF TGTGCCAGCAGTACCGCGACTAGCGGTACAGATACGCAGTATTTT
TRBJ2-5 few 17 TRBV20-1 TRBD2 CSARGPGLAGGHETQYF TGCAGTGCTAGAGGCCCGGGACTAGCGGGGGGTCATGAGACCCAGTACTTC
TRBJ2-5 few 15 TRBV7-9 NA CASGREGLRGETQYF TGTGCCAGCGGGAGAGAAGGGTTACGGGGAGAGACCCAGTACTTC
TRBJ2-1 NA 14 TRBV2 TRBD2 CASSEGRGRNEQFF TGTGCCAGCAGTGAGGGGCGGGGGAGGAATGAGCAGTTCTTC
TRBJ2-3 NA 16 TRBV12-5 TRBD2 CASGSRGLAGGDTQYF TGTGCTAGTGGTTCCCGAGGACTAGCGGGGGGAGATACGCAGTACTTT
TRBJ2-4 few 15 TRBV27 NA CASSLSGIAKNIQYF TGTGCCAGCAGTTTATCGGGTATAGCCAAAAACATTCAGTACTTC
TRBJ2-5 NA 14 TRBV5-1 NA CASSGGTSGETQYF TGCGCCAGCAGCGGCGGGACAAGCGGAGAGACCCAGTACTTC
TRBJ2-5 NA 16 TRBV12-3/TRBV12-4 TRBD2 CASSFVAGERKETQYF TGTGCCAGCAGTTTCGTAGCGGGAGAGAGAAAAGAGACCCAGTACTTC
TRBJ1-4 NA 16 TRBV19 TRBD1 CASTPGQGAANEKLFF TGTGCCAGCACTCCGGGACAGGGGGCGGCTAATGAAAAACTGTTTTTT
TRBJ2-4 few 15 TRBV20-1 NA CSARGLKGTTDIQYF TGCAGTGCTAGAGGTTTGAAGGGGACAACGGACATTCAGTACTTC
TRBJ2-5 few 16 TRBV9 NA CASSVEGGVQGGAQYF TGTGCCAGCAGCGTAGAGGGGGGGGTACAAGGAGGGGCCCAGTACTTC
TRBJ2-1 NA 14 TRBV6-6 TRBD1 CASSPRTGLNEQFF TGTGCCAGCAGTCCTCGGACAGGGTTGAATGAGCAGTTCTTC
TRBJ2-7 few 14 TRBV6-1 NA CASSEDRVRNEQYF TGTGCCAGCAGTGAAGACAGGGTTCGTAACGAGCAGTACTTC